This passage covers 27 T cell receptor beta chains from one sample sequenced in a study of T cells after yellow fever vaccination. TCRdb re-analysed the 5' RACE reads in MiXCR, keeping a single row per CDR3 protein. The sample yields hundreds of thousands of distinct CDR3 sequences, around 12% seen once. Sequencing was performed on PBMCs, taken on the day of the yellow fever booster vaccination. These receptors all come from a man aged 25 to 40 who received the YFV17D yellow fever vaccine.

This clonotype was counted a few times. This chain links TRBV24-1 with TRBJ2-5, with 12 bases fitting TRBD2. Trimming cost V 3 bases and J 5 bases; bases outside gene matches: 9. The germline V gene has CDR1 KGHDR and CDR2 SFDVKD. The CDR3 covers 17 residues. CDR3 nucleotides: TGTGCCACCAGTGATCCGACTAGCGGGAGAGGGGGGGAGACCCAGTACTTC. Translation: CATSDPTSGRGGETQYF.

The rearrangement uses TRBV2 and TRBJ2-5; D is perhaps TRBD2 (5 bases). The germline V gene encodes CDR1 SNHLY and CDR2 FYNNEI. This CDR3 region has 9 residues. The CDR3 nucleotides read TGTGTCCCGGGGGAGACCCAGTACTTC. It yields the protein CVPGETQYF.

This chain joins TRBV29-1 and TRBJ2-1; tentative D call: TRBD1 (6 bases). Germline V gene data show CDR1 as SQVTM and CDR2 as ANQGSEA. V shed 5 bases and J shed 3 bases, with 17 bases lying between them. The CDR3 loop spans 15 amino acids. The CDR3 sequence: CSVIVGLGGYNEQFF. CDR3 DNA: TGCAGCGTTATCGTCGGGCTAGGGGGCTACAATGAGCAGTTCTTC.

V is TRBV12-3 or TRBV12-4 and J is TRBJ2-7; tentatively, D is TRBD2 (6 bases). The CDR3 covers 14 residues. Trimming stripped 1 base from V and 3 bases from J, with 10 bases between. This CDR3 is CASSLGTTNYEQYF. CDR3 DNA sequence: TGTGCCAGCAGTTTAGGGACTACCAACTACGAGCAGTACTTC.

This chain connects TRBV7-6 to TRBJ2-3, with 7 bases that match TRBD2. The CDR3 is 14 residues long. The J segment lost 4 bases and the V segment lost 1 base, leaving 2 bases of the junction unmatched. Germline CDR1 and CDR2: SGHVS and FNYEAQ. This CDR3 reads CASSLVTSADTQYF. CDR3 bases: TGTGCCAGCAGCTTAGTCACTAGCGCAGATACGCAGTATTTT.

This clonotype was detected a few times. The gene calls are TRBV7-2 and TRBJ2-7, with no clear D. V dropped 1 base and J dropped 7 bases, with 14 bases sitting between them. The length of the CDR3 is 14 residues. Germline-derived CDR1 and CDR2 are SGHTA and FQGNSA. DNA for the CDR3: TGTGCCAGCAGCTTAGTGGTTGCTGCACGGGAGCAGTACTTC. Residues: CASSLVVAAREQYF.

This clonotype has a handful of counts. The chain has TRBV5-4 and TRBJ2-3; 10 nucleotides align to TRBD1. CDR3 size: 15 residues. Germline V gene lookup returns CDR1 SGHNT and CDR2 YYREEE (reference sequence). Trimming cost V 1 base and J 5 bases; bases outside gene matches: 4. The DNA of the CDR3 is TGTGCCAGCAGCTTGAGACAGGGGGCTGTAGATACGCAGTATTTT. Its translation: CASSLRQGAVDTQYF. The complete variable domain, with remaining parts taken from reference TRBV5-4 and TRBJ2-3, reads ETGVTQSPTHLIKTRGQQVTLRCSSQSGHNTVSWYQQALGQGPQFIFQYYREEENGRGNFPPRFSGLQFPNYSSELNVNALELDDSALYLCASSLRQGAVDTQYFGPGTRLTVL.

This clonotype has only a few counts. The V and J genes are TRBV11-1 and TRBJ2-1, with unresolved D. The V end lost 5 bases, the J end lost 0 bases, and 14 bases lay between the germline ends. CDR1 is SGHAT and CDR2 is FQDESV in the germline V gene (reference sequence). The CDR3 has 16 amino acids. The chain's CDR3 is CASSTERSSSYNEQFF. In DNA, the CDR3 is TGTGCCAGCAGCACGGAGAGGTCCAGCTCCTACAATGAGCAGTTCTTC.

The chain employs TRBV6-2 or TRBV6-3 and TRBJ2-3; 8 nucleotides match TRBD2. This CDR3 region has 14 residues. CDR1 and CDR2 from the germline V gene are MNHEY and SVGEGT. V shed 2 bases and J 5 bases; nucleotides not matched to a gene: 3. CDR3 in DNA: TGTGCCAGCAGTTACACGCGGGAGGTAGATACGCAGTATTTT. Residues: CASSYTREVDTQYF.

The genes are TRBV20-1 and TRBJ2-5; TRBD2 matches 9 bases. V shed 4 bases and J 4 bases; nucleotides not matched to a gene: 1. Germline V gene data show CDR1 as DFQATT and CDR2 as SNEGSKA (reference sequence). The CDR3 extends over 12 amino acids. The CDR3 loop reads CSANSGRETQYF. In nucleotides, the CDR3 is TGCAGTGCTAATAGCGGGAGAGAGACCCAGTACTTC.

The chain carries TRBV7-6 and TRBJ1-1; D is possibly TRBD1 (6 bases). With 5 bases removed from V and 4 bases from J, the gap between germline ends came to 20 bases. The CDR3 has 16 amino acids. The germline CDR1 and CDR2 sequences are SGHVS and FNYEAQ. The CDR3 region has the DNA TGTGCCAGCAGCCAAGGACAGTCTTCCCTACCCACTGAAGCTTTCTTT. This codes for CASSQGQSSLPTEAFF.

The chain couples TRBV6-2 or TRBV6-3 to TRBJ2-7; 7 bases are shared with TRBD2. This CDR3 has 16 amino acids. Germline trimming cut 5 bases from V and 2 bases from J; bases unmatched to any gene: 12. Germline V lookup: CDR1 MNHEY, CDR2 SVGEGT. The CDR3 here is CASSILGRESAYEQYF. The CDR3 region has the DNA TGTGCCAGCAGTATCCTAGGGCGGGAGTCGGCCTACGAGCAGTACTTC.

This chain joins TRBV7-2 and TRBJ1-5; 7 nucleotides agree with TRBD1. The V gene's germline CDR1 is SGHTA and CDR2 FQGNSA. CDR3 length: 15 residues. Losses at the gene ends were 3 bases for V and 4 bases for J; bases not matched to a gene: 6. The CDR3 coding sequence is TGTGCCAGCAGCTTTGGAGGGACAGTTAATCAGCCCCAGCATTTT. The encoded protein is CASSFGGTVNQPQHF.

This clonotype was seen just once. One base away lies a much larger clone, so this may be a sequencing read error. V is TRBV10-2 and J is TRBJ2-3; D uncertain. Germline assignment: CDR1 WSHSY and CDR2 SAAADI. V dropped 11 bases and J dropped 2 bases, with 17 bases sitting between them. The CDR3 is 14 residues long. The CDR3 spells CAGSNSFDTDTQYF. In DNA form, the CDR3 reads TGCGCCGGGTCGAACAGCTTTGACACAGATACGCAGTATTTT.

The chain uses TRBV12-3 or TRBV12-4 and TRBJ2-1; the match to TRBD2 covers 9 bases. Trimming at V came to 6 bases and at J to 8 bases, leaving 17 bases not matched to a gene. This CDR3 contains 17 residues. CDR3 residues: CASSSPTAGGPAYEQFF. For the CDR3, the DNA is TGTGCCAGCAGCTCCCCTACAGCGGGAGGACCGGCATATGAGCAGTTCTTC.

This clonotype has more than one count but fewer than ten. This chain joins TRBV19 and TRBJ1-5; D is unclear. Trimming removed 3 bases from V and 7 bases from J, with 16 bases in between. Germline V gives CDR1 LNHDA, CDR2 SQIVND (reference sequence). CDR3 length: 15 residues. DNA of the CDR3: TGTGCCAGTAGTATCCTCCAGTTACGAGAGCAGCCCCAGCATTTT. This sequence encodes CASSILQLREQPQHF.

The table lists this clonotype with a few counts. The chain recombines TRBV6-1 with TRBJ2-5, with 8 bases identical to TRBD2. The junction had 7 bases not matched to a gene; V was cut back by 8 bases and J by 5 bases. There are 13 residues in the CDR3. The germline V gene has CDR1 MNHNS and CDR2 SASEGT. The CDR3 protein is CASCQGLGETQYF. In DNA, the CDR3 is TGTGCCAGCTGCCAGGGACTAGGGGAGACCCAGTACTTC.

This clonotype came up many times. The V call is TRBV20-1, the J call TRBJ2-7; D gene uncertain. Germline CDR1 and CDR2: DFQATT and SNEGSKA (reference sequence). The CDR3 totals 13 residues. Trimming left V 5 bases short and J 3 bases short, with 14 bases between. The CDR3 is CSAPRGAGYEQYF. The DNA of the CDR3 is TGCAGTGCTCCCCGTGGTGCCGGCTACGAGCAGTACTTC.

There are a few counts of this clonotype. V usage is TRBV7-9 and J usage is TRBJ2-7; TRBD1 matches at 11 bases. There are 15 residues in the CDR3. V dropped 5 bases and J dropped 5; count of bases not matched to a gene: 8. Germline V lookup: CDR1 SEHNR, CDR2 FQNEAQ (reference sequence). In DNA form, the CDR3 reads TGTGCCAGCAGCCCGCGGGACAGGGGGGTCCACGAGCAGTACTTC. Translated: CASSPRDRGVHEQYF.

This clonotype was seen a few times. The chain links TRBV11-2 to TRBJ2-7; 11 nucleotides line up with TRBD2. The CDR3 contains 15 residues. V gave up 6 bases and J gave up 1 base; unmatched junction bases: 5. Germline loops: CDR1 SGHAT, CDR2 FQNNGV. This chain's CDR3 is CASSQLAGASYEQYF. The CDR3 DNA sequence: TGTGCCAGCAGTCAACTAGCGGGAGCTTCCTACGAGCAGTACTTC. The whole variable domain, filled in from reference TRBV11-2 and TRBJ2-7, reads EAGVAQSPRYKIIEKRQSVAFWCNPISGHATLYWYQQILGQGPKLLIQFQNNGVVDDSQLPKDRFSAERLKGVDSTLKIQPAKLEDSAVYLCASSQLAGASYEQYFGPGTRLTVT.

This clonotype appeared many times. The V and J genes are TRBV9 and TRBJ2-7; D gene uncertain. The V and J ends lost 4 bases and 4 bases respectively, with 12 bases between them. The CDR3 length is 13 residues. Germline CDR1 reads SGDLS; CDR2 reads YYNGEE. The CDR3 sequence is CASSTSPSYEQYF. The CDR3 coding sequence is TGTGCCAGCAGCACAAGTCCCTCATACGAGCAGTACTTC.

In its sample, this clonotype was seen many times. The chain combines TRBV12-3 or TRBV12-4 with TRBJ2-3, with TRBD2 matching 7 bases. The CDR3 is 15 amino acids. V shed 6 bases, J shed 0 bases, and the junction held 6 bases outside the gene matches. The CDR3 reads CASRDERGSTDTQYF. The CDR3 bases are TGTGCCAGCAGGGACGAGCGGGGTAGCACAGATACGCAGTATTTT.

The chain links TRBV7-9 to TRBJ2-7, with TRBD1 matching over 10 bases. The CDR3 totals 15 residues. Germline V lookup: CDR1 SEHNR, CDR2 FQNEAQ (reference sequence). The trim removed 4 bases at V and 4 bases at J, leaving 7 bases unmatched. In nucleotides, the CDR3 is TGTGCCAGCAGCTGGGATAGGGACAGGGGTTACGAGCAGTACTTC. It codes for CASSWDRDRGYEQYF.

In nucleotides, the CDR3 is TGTGCCAGCAGTCGCCTTAATCAGCCCCAGCATTTT. Translation: CASSRLNQPQHF. The V gene is TRBV12-3 or TRBV12-4, the J gene TRBJ1-5; D gene unclear. V was trimmed by 5 bases and J by 4 bases, leaving 6 bases between them. The CDR3 sequence is 12 residues long.

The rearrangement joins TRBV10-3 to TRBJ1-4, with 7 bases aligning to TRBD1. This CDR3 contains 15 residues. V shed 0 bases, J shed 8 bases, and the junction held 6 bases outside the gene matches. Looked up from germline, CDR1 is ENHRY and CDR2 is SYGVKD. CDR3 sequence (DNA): TGTGCCATCAGTGAGTCAGGGGGCGTCGGAGAAAAACTGTTTTTT. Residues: CAISESGGVGEKLFF.

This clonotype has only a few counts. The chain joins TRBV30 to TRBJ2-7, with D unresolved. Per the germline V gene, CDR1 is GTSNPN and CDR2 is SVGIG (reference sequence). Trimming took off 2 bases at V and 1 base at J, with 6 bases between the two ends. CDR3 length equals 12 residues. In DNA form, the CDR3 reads TGTGCCTGGAGTAAAGAGTCCTACGAGCAGTACTTC. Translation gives CAWSKESYEQYF.

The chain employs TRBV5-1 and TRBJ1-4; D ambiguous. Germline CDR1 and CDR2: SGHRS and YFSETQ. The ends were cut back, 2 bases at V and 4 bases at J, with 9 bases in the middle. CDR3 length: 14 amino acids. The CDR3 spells CASSLSRNNEKLFF. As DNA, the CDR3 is TGCGCCAGCAGCTTAAGTCGGAATAATGAAAAACTGTTTTTT.